The next 10 T cell receptor beta chains were all read from a single sample in a study of blood T cell repertoires in COVID-19. Sequenced by immunoSEQ multiplex PCR; TCRdb stores in-frame clones only, minus some. The repertoire holds just over 300,000 clones, with about 90% as singletons. The sample comprised peripheral blood. The receptors originated from a woman aged 30 to 39 with COVID-19, enrolled during active disease.

J is TRBJ1-2 and V is TRBV6-5; the D gene is possibly TRBD1 (6 bases). The CDR3 spans 15 residues. V lost 7 bases and J 0 bases, leaving 15 bases between the germline ends. Germline CDR1 MNHEY, CDR2 SVGAGI. CDR3 region: CASTQDRRANYGYTF. CDR3 bases: TGTGCCAGCACCCAAGACAGGAGAGCTAACTATGGCTACACCTTC.

The chain has TRBV4-1 and TRBJ1-2, with D maybe TRBD1 (6 bases). Germline assignment: CDR1 MGHRA and CDR2 YSYEKL. This CDR3 is 12 amino acids long. V lost 8 bases to trimming and J lost 4 bases, with 11 bases between them. Written as DNA, the CDR3 is TGCGCCAGCTGGGGGGGGCGCTATGGCTACACCTTC. Amino acids: CASWGGRYGYTF.

As to this clone: The sample contains more than one DNA sequence encoding this CDR3. The chain uses TRBV3-1 (or the pseudogene TRBV3-2) and TRBJ2-3; TRBD2 matches at 8 bases. The CDR3 has 15 residues. Germline V lookup: CDR1 LGHDT, CDR2 YNNKEL (reference sequence). V was clipped by 4 bases and J by 2 bases; unmatched bases: 5. The CDR3 coding sequence is TGTGCCAGCAGCCGAGGACTAGCCGACACAGATACGCAGTATTTT. Amino acids: CASSRGLADTDTQYF.

V and J are TRBV10-1 and TRBJ2-1; the match to TRBD2 covers 10 bases. Germline CDR1 and CDR2: WNHNN and SYGVQD (reference sequence). After removal of 1 base from V and 9 bases from J, the junction contained 6 bases not matched to a gene. The CDR3 consists of 15 residues. The CDR3 loop is CASSELSGGALEQFF. CDR3 in DNA: TGCGCCAGCAGTGAGTTGAGCGGGGGGGCCCTTGAGCAGTTCTTC.

The chain recombines TRBV19 with TRBJ1-1, with D maybe TRBD1 (5 bases). Trimming shortened V by 2 bases and J by 4 bases, and 11 bases separated the two germline ends. CDR1 LNHDA and CDR2 SQIVND come from the germline V gene (reference sequence). The CDR3 contains 14 residues. As DNA, the CDR3 is TGTGCCAGTAGTATACAGGGTTTGGCCACTGAAGCTTTCTTT. This codes for CASSIQGLATEAFF.

The chain combines TRBV4-1 with TRBJ2-7; 7 positions agree with TRBD1. The CDR3 extends over 15 amino acids. Germline loops: CDR1 MGHRA, CDR2 YSYEKL. Unmatched junction bases numbered 6, after V lost 0 bases and J lost 4 bases. The DNA of the CDR3 is TGCGCCAGCAGCCAAGATAAGGGGGCGCTTTACGAGCAGTACTTC. Protein sequence: CASSQDKGALYEQYF.

V is TRBV24-1 and J is TRBJ2-3; TRBD2 matches 7 bases. Trimming at V came to 4 bases and at J to 5 bases, leaving 8 bases not matched to a gene. CDR3 length: 15 residues. CDR1 is KGHDR, CDR2 SFDVKD, per germline. In DNA form, the CDR3 reads TGTGCCACCAGTGACCGGACTGGGGGGGGAGATACGCAGTATTTT. This gives the protein CATSDRTGGGDTQYF.

CDR3 sequence reads: CASSSYRDEKLFF. The DNA of the CDR3 is TGTGCCAGCAGCTCTTATAGAGATGAAAAACTGTTTTTT. The chain employs TRBV27 and TRBJ1-4; unclear D gene. CDR1 and CDR2 (germline): MNHEY, SMNVEV (reference sequence). Trimming stripped 6 bases from V and 6 bases from J, with 11 bases between. There are 13 residues in the CDR3.

The gene calls are TRBV13 and TRBJ1-2, with a possible D match to TRBD1 (6 bases). This CDR3 is 14 amino acids long. V gave up 5 bases and J gave up 8 bases, with 18 bases separating them. CDR1 is PRHDT, CDR2 FYEKMQ, per germline (reference sequence). CDR3 region: CASSPGAGRRGYTF. CDR3 sequence (DNA): TGTGCCAGCAGCCCAGGGGCAGGGAGAAGAGGCTACACCTTC.

The gene calls are TRBV18 and TRBJ2-5; 9 nucleotides match TRBD2. Germline trimming cut 8 bases from V and 5 bases from J; bases unmatched to any gene: 6. This CDR3 has 13 amino acids. Germline lookup yields CDR1 KGHSH and CDR2 LQKENI. The CDR3 DNA follows: TGTGCCAGCGCCAGCGGGGGGCCGGAGACCCAGTACTTC. It specifies CASASGGPETQYF. Filled out from reference TRBV18 and TRBJ2-5, the complete variable domain reads NAGVMQNPRHLVRRRGQEARLRCSPMKGHSHVYWYRQLPEEGLKFMVYLQKENIIDESGMPKERFSAEFPKEGPSILRIQQVVRGDSAAYFCASASGGPETQYFGPGTRLLVL.